This is a list of T cell receptor beta chains from one sample in a study of response to subunit inactivated influenza vaccine. TCRdb re-called the RT-PCR reads through MiXCR, storing one row per CDR3 protein. The sample consists of a few hundred thousand distinct CDR3 sequences, about 7.2% of them appearing once. The source was PBMCs from blood, collected around 25 months after vaccination. These TCRs come from a man in his fifties or sixties who received an inactivated influenza vaccine. Each CDR3 is given with its conserved first and last residue. Fields, in order: clone size, CDR3 length, V gene, J gene, D gene, CDR3 protein, CDR3 DNA. A D gene is named only where the DNA matches it firmly. The size of a clone is reported for some rows only, either as once, few or many, or as a class for expanded clones.

few	12	TRBV14	TRBJ2-7	.	CASSQVTGMRYF	TGTGCCAGCAGCCAAGTAACGGGTATGAGGTACTTC
.	16	TRBV9	TRBJ2-2	.	CASSLQQGMNTGELFF	TGTGCCAGCAGCCTTCAACAGGGAATGAACACCGGGGAGCTGTTTTTT
.	16	TRBV6-1	TRBJ2-1	.	CASSQNWRGPGNEQFF	TGTGCCAGCAGCCAAAACTGGCGGGGGCCTGGCAATGAGCAGTTCTTC
few	16	TRBV7-9	TRBJ2-7	TRBD1	CASSPDRGFTSYEQYF	TGTGCCAGCAGCCCAGACAGGGGGTTTACTTCCTACGAGCAGTACTTC
.	16	TRBV20-1	TRBJ2-7	TRBD1	CSASGAGQGAKYEQYF	TGCAGTGCTAGCGGAGCGGGACAGGGGGCTAAGTACGAGCAGTACTTC
.	16	TRBV15	TRBJ1-4	TRBD1	CATSRDTPRRGEKLFF	TGTGCCACCAGCAGAGATACCCCCCGCAGGGGGGAAAAACTGTTTTTT
many	15	TRBV30	TRBJ2-1	TRBD1	CAWSVPGTGDNEQFF	TGTGCCTGGAGTGTTCCCGGGACAGGGGACAATGAGCAGTTCTTC
many	16	TRBV5-1	TRBJ2-1	.	CASSLAFGQPYNEQFF	TGCGCCAGCAGCTTGGCCTTCGGACAGCCCTACAATGAGCAGTTCTTC
many	16	TRBV20-1	TRBJ1-2	TRBD1	CSARSRGLNGAYGYTF	TGCAGTGCTAGGTCCAGGGGGCTAAATGGGGCCTATGGCTACACCTTC
many	11	TRBV20-1	TRBJ1-4	.	CSVVINEKLFF	TGCAGTGTGGTGATTAATGAAAAACTGTTTTTT
many	13	TRBV7-9	TRBJ2-7	.	CASSLVATYEQYF	TGTGCCAGCAGCTTGGTCGCGACCTACGAGCAGTACTTC
many	15	TRBV5-1	TRBJ1-1	TRBD1	CASSWTGGSGTEAFF	TGCGCCAGCAGCTGGACAGGGGGCTCGGGCACTGAAGCTTTCTTT
.	15	TRBV20-1	TRBJ1-1	TRBD1	CSATPLTGPGTEAFF	TGCAGTGCGACCCCTTTGACAGGGCCGGGGACTGAAGCTTTCTTT
.	15	TRBV11-2	TRBJ2-3	.	CASSLGEGVTDTQYF	TGTGCCAGCAGCTTAGGAGAGGGGGTGACAGATACGCAGTATTTT
.	14	TRBV11-2	TRBJ2-7	.	CASSAPIPSYEQYF	TGTGCCAGCAGCGCCCCTATTCCCTCCTACGAGCAGTACTTC
many	15	TRBV27	TRBJ1-5	.	CASSLSGVFKVPQHF	TGTGCCAGCAGTTTATCTGGGGTGTTCAAGGTGCCCCAGCATTTT
many	13	TRBV7-2	TRBJ1-5	.	CASSTGGNQPQHF	TGTGCCAGCAGTACCGGGGGAAATCAGCCCCAGCATTTT
.	13	TRBV20-1	TRBJ2-7	.	CSASVSGPGEQYF	TGCAGTGCTAGTGTTAGCGGCCCCGGGGAGCAGTACTTC
many	16	TRBV10-3	TRBJ1-1	TRBD1	CATNADRGLEDTEAFF	TGTGCCACTAACGCTGACAGGGGGCTTGAGGACACTGAAGCTTTCTTT
.	19	TRBV28	TRBJ1-2	TRBD1	CASSTRVGTGSSTNYGYTF	TGTGCCAGCAGTACTCGGGTTGGGACAGGTTCCTCAACAAACTATGGCTACACCTTC
few	13	TRBV6-1	TRBJ1-2	.	CASGRGRNYGYTF	TGTGCCAGCGGGCGCGGTAGGAACTATGGCTACACCTTC
few	15	TRBV6-2/TRBV6-3	TRBJ2-5	.	CASSYSLRGRETQYF	TGTGCCAGCAGTTACTCCCTCCGGGGGCGAGAGACCCAGTACTTC
many	15	TRBV7-2	TRBJ2-4	.	CASSLGAPGQNIQYF	TGTGCCAGCAGCCTAGGGGCTCCGGGCCAAAACATTCAGTACTTC
few	14	TRBV20-1	TRBJ1-3	.	CSAPDKSSGNTIYF	TGCAGTGCCCCGGACAAAAGCTCTGGAAACACCATATATTTT
few	15	TRBV15	TRBJ2-3	TRBD1	CATRRDRLSTDTQYF	TGTGCCACCAGAAGGGACAGACTTAGCACAGATACGCAGTATTTT
.	16	TRBV12-3/TRBV12-4	TRBJ2-1	.	CASSTSGPRAYNEQFF	TGTGCCAGCAGTACCTCGGGACCACGAGCCTACAATGAGCAGTTCTTC
.	13	TRBV20-1	TRBJ1-2	.	CSASAETNYGYTF	TGCAGTGCTAGCGCAGAAACGAACTATGGCTACACCTTC
many	14	TRBV7-8	TRBJ2-7	.	CASSGGGFLNEQYF	TGTGCCAGCAGCGGAGGCGGATTCCTAAACGAGCAGTACTTC
.	15	TRBV4-1	TRBJ2-1	.	CASSQEGSLYNEQFF	TGCGCCAGCAGCCAAGAAGGTAGCCTCTACAATGAGCAGTTCTTC
many	14	TRBV29-1	TRBJ1-3	.	CSVVPEGGENTIYF	TGCAGCGTTGTACCGGAGGGCGGTGAAAACACCATATATTTT
many	14	TRBV7-9	TRBJ1-6	.	CASSLGAFNSPLHF	TGTGCCAGCAGCTTAGGGGCCTTTAATTCACCCCTCCACTTT
.	14	TRBV11-2	TRBJ2-7	.	CASSSLPDSYEQYF	TGTGCCAGCAGCTCCCTACCAGACTCCTACGAGCAGTACTTC
many	13	TRBV7-8	TRBJ2-3	.	CASSPPLTDTQYF	TGTGCCAGCAGCCCCCCGCTCACAGATACGCAGTATTTT
few	10	TRBV2	TRBJ1-1	.	CASRGRLAFF	TGTGCCAGCCGCGGTCGGCTTGCTTTCTTT
few	14	TRBV7-6	TRBJ2-1	TRBD2	CASTSGGASNEQFF	TGTGCCAGCACTAGCGGGGGGGCTTCTAATGAGCAGTTCTTC
few	15	TRBV20-1	TRBJ2-7	.	CSAREGRTAIYEQYF	TGCAGTGCTAGAGAAGGTAGGACTGCCATCTACGAGCAGTACTTC
many	15	TRBV6-5	TRBJ2-3	.	CASSYVGGATDTQYF	TGTGCCAGCAGTTACGTGGGGGGGGCGACAGATACGCAGTATTTT
.	16	TRBV12-3/TRBV12-4	TRBJ2-3	.	CASSSMTRRDTDTQYF	TGTGCCAGCAGCTCGATGACTAGGAGGGACACAGATACGCAGTATTTT
few	15	TRBV7-2	TRBJ2-7	TRBD2	CASSFSGSGSYEQYF	TGTGCCAGCAGCTTTAGCGGGAGTGGATCCTACGAGCAGTACTTC
.	13	TRBV19	TRBJ1-2	.	CATGETGDYGYTF	TGTGCCACTGGCGAGACAGGCGACTATGGCTACACCTTC
many	15	TRBV6-5	TRBJ2-2	.	CASSYSRNKNGELFF	TGTGCCAGCAGTTACTCGCGGAATAAGAACGGGGAGCTGTTTTTT
few	14	TRBV4-2	TRBJ1-6	.	CASSAGPINSPLHF	TGTGCCAGCAGCGCAGGGCCCATCAATTCACCCCTCCACTTT